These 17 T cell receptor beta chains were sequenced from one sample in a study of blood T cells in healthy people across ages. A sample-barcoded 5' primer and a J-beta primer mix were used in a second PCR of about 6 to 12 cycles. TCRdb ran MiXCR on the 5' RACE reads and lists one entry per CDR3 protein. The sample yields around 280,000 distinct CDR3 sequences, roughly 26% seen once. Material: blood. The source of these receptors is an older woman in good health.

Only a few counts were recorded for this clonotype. The CDR3 coding sequence is TGTGCCAGCAGACAGACAGGGGTCTACGAGCAGTACTTC. It translates to CASRQTGVYEQYF. The chain has TRBV3-1 and TRBJ2-7, with 8 bases that match TRBD1. Germline assignment: CDR1 LGHDT and CDR2 YNNKEL (reference sequence). V shed 6 bases, J shed 3 bases, and the junction held 4 bases outside the gene matches. The CDR3 sequence is 13 residues long.

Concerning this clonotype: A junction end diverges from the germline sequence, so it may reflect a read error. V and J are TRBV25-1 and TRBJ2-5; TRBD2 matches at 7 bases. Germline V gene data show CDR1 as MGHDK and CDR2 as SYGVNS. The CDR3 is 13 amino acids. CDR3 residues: CASSYREAETQHF. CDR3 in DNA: TGTGCCAGCAGTTATCGGGAGGCTGAGACCCAGCACTTC. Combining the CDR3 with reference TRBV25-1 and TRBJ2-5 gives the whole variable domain EADIYQTPRYLVIGTGKKITLECSQTMGHDKMYWYQQDPGMELHLIHYSYGVNSTEKGDLSSESTVSRIRTEHFPLTLESARPSHTSQYLCASSYREAETQHFGPGTRLLVL.

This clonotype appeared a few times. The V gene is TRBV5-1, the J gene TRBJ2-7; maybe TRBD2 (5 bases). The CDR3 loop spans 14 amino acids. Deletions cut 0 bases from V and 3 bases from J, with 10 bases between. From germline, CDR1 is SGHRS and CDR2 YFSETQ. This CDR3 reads CASSLAAEIYEQYF. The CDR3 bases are TGCGCCAGCAGCTTGGCAGCGGAAATCTACGAGCAGTACTTC.

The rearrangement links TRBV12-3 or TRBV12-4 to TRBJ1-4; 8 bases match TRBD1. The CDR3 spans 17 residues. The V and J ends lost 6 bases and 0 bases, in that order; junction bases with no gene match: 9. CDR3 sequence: CASSIQGGSATNEKLFF. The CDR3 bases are TGTGCCAGCAGCATACAGGGGGGGTCGGCAACTAATGAAAAACTGTTTTTT.

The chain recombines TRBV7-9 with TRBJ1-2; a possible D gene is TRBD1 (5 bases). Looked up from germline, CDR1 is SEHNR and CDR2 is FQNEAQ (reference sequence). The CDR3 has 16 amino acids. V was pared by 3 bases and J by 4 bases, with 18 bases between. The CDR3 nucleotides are TGTGCCAGCAGCTTTGGGCAGGGACCCATCTTCTATGGCTACACCTTC. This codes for CASSFGQGPIFYGYTF. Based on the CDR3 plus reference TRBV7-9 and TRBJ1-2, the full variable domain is DTGVSQNPRHKITKRGQNVTFRCDPISEHNRLYWYRQTLGQGPEFLTYFQNEAQLEKSRLLSDRFSAERPKGSFSTLEIQRTEQGDSAMYLCASSFGQGPIFYGYTFGSGTRLTVV.

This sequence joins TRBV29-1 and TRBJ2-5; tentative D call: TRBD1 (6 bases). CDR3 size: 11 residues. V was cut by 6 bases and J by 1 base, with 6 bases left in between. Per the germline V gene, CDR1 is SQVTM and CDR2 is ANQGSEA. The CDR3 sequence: CSVGAQETQYF. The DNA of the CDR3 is TGCAGCGTGGGGGCCCAAGAGACCCAGTACTTC.

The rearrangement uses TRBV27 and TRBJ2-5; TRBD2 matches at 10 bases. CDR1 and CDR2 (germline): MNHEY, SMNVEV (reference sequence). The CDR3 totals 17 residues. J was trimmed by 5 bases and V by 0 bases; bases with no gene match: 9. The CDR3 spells CASSLSGLAGALETQYF. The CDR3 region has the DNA TGTGCCAGCAGTTTATCGGGGCTAGCGGGAGCGTTGGAGACCCAGTACTTC.

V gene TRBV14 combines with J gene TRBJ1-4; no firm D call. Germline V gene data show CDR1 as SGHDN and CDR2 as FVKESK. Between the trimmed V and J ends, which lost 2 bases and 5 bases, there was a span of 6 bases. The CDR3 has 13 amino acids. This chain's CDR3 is CASSQRHNEKLFF. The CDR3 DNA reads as TGTGCCAGCAGCCAACGTCACAATGAAAAACTGTTTTTT.

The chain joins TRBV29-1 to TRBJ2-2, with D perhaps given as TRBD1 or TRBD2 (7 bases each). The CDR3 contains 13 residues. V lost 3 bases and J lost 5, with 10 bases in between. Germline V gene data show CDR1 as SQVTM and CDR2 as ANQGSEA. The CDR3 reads CSVDQGGTGELFF. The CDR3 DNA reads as TGCAGCGTTGACCAGGGGGGGACCGGGGAGCTGTTTTTT.

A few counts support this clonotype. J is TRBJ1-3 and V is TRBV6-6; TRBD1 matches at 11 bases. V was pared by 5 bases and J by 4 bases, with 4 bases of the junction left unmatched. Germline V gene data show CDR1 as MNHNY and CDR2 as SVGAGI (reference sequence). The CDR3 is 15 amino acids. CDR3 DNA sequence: TGTGCCAGCAGTCGTGGACAGGGGGCGGGAAACACCATATATTTT. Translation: CASSRGQGAGNTIYF.

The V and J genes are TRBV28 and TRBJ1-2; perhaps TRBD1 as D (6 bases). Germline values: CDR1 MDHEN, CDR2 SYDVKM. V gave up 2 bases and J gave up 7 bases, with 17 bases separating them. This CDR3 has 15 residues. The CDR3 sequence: CASSLNIQGYRGYTF. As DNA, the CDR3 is TGTGCCAGCAGTTTAAATATACAGGGATATCGTGGCTACACCTTC.

The CDR3 DNA follows: TGTGCCAGCAGCCTTCGGACCTTGGTGGGTTCCTACGAGCAGTACTTC. It yields the protein CASSLRTLVGSYEQYF. The J gene is TRBJ2-1, the V gene TRBV3-1; D remains unclear. The J call may be incorrect, as the DNA end agrees better with TRBJ2-7. The V gene's germline CDR1 is LGHDT and CDR2 YNNKEL (reference sequence). The CDR3 totals 16 residues.

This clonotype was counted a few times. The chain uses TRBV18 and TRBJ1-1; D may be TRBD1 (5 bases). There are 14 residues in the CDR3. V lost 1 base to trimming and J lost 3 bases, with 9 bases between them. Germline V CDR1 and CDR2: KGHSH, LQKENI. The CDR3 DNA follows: TGTGCCAGCTCACCACAGGGGTACGACACTGAAGCTTTCTTT. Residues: CASSPQGYDTEAFF. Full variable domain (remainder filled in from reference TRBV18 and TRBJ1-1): NAGVMQNPRHLVRRRGQEARLRCSPMKGHSHVYWYRQLPEEGLKFMVYLQKENIIDESGMPKERFSAEFPKEGPSILRIQQVVRGDSAAYFCASSPQGYDTEAFFGQGTRLTVV.

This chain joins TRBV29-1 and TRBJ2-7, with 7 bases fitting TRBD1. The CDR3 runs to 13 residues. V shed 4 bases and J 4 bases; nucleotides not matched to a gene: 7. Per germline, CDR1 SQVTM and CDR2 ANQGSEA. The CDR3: CSVGDRQTYEQYF. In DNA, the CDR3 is TGCAGCGTTGGGGACAGACAAACTTACGAGCAGTACTTC.

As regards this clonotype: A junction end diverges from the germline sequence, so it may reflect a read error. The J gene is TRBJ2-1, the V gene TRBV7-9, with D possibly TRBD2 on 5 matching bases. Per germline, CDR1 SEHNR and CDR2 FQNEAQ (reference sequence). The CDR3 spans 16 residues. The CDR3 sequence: CASSISDWVSYSEQFF. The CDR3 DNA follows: TGTGCCAGCAGCATCTCGGACTGGGTCTCCTACAGTGAGCAGTTCTTC.

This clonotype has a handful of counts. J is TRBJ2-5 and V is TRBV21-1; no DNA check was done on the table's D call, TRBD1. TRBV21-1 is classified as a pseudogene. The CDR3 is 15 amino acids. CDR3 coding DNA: TGTGCCAGCAGTTGCGGGGACAGAGCTCAAGAGACCCAGTACTTC. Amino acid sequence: CASSCGDRAQETQYF.

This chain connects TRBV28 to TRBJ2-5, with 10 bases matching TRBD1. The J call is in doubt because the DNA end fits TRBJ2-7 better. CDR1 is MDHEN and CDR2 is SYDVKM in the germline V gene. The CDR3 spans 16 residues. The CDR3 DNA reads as TGTGCCAGCAGTCCGCTCCGGGACAGGGGACTAGACGAGCAGTACTTC. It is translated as CASSPLRDRGLDEQYF.